This is a list of T cell receptor beta chains from one sample in a study of Ad26.COV2.S vaccination and SARS-CoV-2 variants. TCRdb keeps only in-frame clones here, not all; method: immunoSEQ multiplex PCR. The sample lists 250,000 or so clones, 87% occurring once. This specimen was peripheral blood, taken in a trial of Ad26.COV2.S vaccine versus placebo. The receptors derive from a person aged 18-65 years who received the Ad26.COV2.S COVID-19 vaccine or a placebo. Both conserved end residues are part of each CDR3. D genes are given only for firm matches. Only part of the rows carry a size: once, few, many, or a class if the clone is expanded.

TRBV27	TRBD2	TRBJ2-7	.	CASSLYIPSGIYEQYF	TGTGCCAGCAGTTTATATATTCCTAGCGGTATTTACGAGCAGTACTTC
TRBV18	.	TRBJ1-4	.	CASSRDISSTNEKLFF	TGTGCCAGCTCGCGGGACATTTCTTCAACTAATGAAAAACTGTTTTTT
TRBV6-5	.	TRBJ2-1	.	CASSPQLYNEQFF	TGTGCCAGCAGCCCCCAGCTCTACAATGAGCAGTTCTTC
TRBV3-1/TRBV3-2	TRBD1	TRBJ2-1	.	CASSQSRTGGFGEQFF	TGTGCCAGCAGCCAAAGTAGGACAGGGGGCTTCGGTGAGCAGTTCTTC
TRBV7-2	.	TRBJ2-2	.	CASSLGDLNTGELFF	TGTGCCAGCAGCTTAGGGGACCTAAACACCGGGGAGCTGTTTTTT
TRBV18	.	TRBJ2-2	.	CASSPWTKNTGELFF	TGTGCCAGCTCACCCTGGACAAAGAACACCGGGGAGCTGTTTTTT
TRBV19	.	TRBJ1-3	few	CASSGDTRNTIYF	TGTGCCAGTAGCGGAGACACCAGAAACACCATATATTTT
TRBV7-2	.	TRBJ2-5	.	CASSFPSGQETQYF	TGTGCCAGCAGCTTCCCCAGTGGCCAAGAGACCCAGTACTTC
TRBV2	TRBD1	TRBJ1-2	.	CASRSGQGSYGYTF	TGTGCCAGCAGATCCGGACAGGGGTCCTATGGCTACACCTTC
TRBV6-5	TRBD1	TRBJ1-4	.	CASSYSRGLGEKLFF	TGTGCCAGCAGTTACTCAAGGGGGCTAGGTGAAAAACTGTTTTTT
TRBV7-2	.	TRBJ1-6	.	CASSSPGLPNSPLHF	TGTGCCAGCAGCTCACCCGGGCTCCCAAATTCACCCCTCCACTTT
TRBV6-1	TRBD2	TRBJ2-3	few	CASSASAGGLTDTQYF	TGTGCCAGCAGTGCCTCAGCGGGAGGTCTCACAGATACGCAGTATTTT
TRBV4-2	.	TRBJ1-5	.	CASSQEMVNQPQHF	TGTGCCAGCAGCCAAGAAATGGTCAATCAGCCCCAGCATTTT
TRBV4-3	.	TRBJ1-4	.	CASSQEGVQGGEKLFF	TGCGCCAGCAGCCAAGAGGGGGTACAGGGCGGCGAAAAACTGTTTTTT
TRBV7-3	.	TRBJ2-3	.	CASSLEGGSTDTQYF	TGTGCCAGCAGCTTAGAGGGGGGGAGCACAGATACGCAGTATTTT
TRBV6-2/TRBV6-3	.	TRBJ1-6	.	CASSFFRDIYSPLHF	TGTGCCAGCAGTTTTTTCCGGGACATTTATTCACCCCTCCACTTT
TRBV4-2	TRBD2	TRBJ2-2	once	CASSQDLRGSPGELFF	TGTGCCAGCAGCCAAGATCTGCGCGGGAGCCCCGGGGAGCTGTTTTTT
TRBV2	.	TRBJ2-7	once	CASAPWGDGAEQYF	TGTGCCAGCGCCCCATGGGGGGACGGGGCGGAGCAGTACTTC
TRBV7-9	.	TRBJ2-7	.	CASSSRDLSYEQYF	TGTGCCAGCAGCTCCCGGGACCTCTCCTACGAGCAGTACTTC
TRBV5-4	TRBD1	TRBJ2-1	once	CASSSTGTVNNEQFF	TGTGCCAGCAGCTCGACCGGGACAGTAAACAATGAGCAGTTCTTC
TRBV5-4	.	TRBJ2-3	.	CASRLRGSSTDTQYF	TGTGCCAGCAGACTGAGAGGGTCTAGCACAGATACGCAGTATTTT
TRBV20-1	.	TRBJ2-2	once	CSASSQGNFGELFF	TGCAGTGCTAGTTCCCAGGGAAATTTCGGGGAGCTGTTTTTT
TRBV27	TRBD1	TRBJ2-1	.	CASSAGTGPYNEQFF	TGTGCCAGCAGCGCCGGGACAGGGCCCTACAATGAGCAGTTCTTC
TRBV2	TRBD1	TRBJ1-1	.	CASRYRGLNTEAFF	TGTGCCAGCAGATACAGGGGGTTAAACACTGAAGCTTTCTTT
TRBV4-3	TRBD1	TRBJ2-2	.	CASSLDRANTGELFF	TGCGCCAGCAGCCTGGACAGGGCGAACACCGGGGAGCTGTTTTTT
TRBV7-8	.	TRBJ1-5	.	CASSPYPAEPQHF	TGTGCCAGCAGCCCATACCCTGCGGAGCCCCAGCATTTT
TRBV5-6	.	TRBJ1-2	once	CASSFRGEGGYTF	TGTGCCAGCAGCTTTCGGGGAGAGGGTGGCTACACCTTC
TRBV6-6	.	TRBJ2-6	.	CASSYFSSGANVLTF	TGTGCCAGCAGTTACTTCTCGTCTGGGGCCAACGTCCTGACTTTC
TRBV6-5	.	TRBJ1-5	few	CASSYGTVGPQHF	TGTGCCAGCAGTTACGGGACCGTGGGCCCCCAGCATTTT
TRBV9	TRBD2	TRBJ2-1	.	CASSASGKEQFF	TGTGCCAGCTCTGCTAGCGGGAAGGAGCAGTTCTTC
TRBV7-2	.	TRBJ2-7	once	CASSRAYEQYF	TGTGCCAGCAGCCGAGCCTACGAGCAGTACTTC
TRBV5-1	TRBD1	TRBJ2-7	once	CASSLKVTGDYEQYF	TGCGCCAGCAGCTTAAAAGTCACAGGGGACTACGAGCAGTACTTC
TRBV18	.	TRBJ1-2	.	CASSHSPARGRTGGYTF	TGTGCCAGCTCCCATAGCCCGGCAAGGGGACGCACGGGTGGCTACACCTTC
TRBV4-1	.	TRBJ1-6	.	CASSQGGASSYNSPLHF	TGCGCCAGCAGCCAAGGGGGGGCCTCCTCCTATAATTCACCCCTCCACTTT